This T cell receptor (beta chain) was profiled in a study of blood T cell repertoires in COVID-19. Study-level information: Material from acute and convalescent COVID-19 was sourced from the United States, Italy and Spain.

In the original workflow: Reference gene primer amplification gave estimated nucleated cell counts. Sequenced by immunoSEQ multiplex PCR; TCRdb stores in-frame clones only, minus some. V, J and clone size derive from that table, while D and trimming were established from the DNA sequence. Among about 160,000 clones listed, approximately 80% were seen once. This clone came up once. The CDR3 consists of 16 residues. The V gene end was trimmed by 1 base and the J gene end by 8 bases; junction bases not matched to a gene: 4. CDR1 is LGHDT and CDR2 is YNNKEL in the germline V gene (reference sequence). J is TRBJ2-1 and V is TRBV3-1 (or the pseudogene TRBV3-2), with 14 bases identical to TRBD2. The specimen was peripheral blood. This TCR came from a woman of 80 years or more with acute or convalescent COVID-19. This CDR3 is CASSQGLAGGWDEQFF. The CDR3 region has the DNA TGTGCCAGCAGCCAAGGACTAGCGGGAGGGTGGGATGAGCAGTTCTTC.